This record covers a single T cell receptor (beta chain). Its antigen is currently unknown. The sample comes from a study of shared clonotypes between healthy human individuals. Study results and limitations: The study sampled only blood, and tissue repertoires likely differ.

Generated by immunoSEQ multiplex PCR, the TCRdb table keeps only in-frame clones and is missing some. In the table there are 2 million to 2.5 million clones, 92% of which are singletons. Germline V gives CDR1 MDHEN, CDR2 SYDVKM. This CDR3 contains 14 residues. The V gene end was trimmed by 6 bases and the J gene end by 6 bases; junction bases not matched to a gene: 7. Each of the donors was a healthy adult who was HIV-negative and had not had a recent acute infection or vaccination. The V call is TRBV28, the J call TRBJ1-2; 10 nucleotides match TRBD1. This receptor was identified in a man between 18 and 35 years old in good health. Some clones in this sample may be carry-over from other donors' samples. Source material: naive CD4+ T cells from PBMCs. The subset: CD45RA+ positively selected. In DNA form, the CDR3 reads TGTGCCAGCAGAAGTGACAGGGGGCCTGATGGCTACACCTTC. This codes for CASRSDRGPDGYTF.